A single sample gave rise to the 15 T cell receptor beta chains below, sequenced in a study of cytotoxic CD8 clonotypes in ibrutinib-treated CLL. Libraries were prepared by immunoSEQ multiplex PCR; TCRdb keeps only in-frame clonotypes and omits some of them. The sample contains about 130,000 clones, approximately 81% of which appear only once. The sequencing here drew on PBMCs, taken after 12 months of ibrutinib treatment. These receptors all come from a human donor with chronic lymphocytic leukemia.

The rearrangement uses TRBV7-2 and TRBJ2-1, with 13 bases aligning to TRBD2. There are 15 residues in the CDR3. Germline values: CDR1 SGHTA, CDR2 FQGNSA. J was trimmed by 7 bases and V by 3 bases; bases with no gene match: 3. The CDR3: CASSLTSGRNNEQFF. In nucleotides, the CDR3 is TGTGCCAGCAGCTTGACTAGCGGGAGGAATAATGAGCAGTTCTTC.

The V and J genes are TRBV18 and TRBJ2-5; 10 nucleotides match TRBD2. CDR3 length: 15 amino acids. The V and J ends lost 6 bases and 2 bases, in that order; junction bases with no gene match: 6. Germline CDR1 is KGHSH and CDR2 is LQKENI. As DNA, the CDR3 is TGTGCCAGCTCCCCGAGGACTAGCGGACAAGAGACCCAGTACTTC. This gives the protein CASSPRTSGQETQYF.

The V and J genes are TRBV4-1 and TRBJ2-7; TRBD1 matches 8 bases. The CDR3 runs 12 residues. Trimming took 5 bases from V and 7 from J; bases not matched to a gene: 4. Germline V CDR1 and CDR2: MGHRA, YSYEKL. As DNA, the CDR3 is TGCGCCAGCAGCGCCCGGGACAGGGAGCAGTACTTC. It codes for CASSARDREQYF.

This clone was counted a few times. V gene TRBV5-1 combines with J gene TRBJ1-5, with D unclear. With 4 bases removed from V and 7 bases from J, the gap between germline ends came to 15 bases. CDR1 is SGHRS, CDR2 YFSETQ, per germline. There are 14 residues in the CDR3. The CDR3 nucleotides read TGCGCCAGCAGCCGGCGGTCCGGGGAACAGCCCCAGCATTTT. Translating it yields CASSRRSGEQPQHF.

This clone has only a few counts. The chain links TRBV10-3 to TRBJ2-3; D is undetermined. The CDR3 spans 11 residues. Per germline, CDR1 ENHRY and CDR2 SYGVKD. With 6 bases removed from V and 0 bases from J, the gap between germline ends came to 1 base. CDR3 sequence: CAISSTDTQYF. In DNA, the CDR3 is TGTGCCATCAGCAGCACAGATACGCAGTATTTT.

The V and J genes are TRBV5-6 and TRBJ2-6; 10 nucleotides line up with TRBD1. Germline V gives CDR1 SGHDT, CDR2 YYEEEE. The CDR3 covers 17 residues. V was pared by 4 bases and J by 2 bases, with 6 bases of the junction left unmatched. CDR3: CASSPRQGAPGANVLTF. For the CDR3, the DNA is TGTGCCAGCAGCCCAAGACAGGGGGCGCCTGGGGCCAACGTCCTGACTTTC.

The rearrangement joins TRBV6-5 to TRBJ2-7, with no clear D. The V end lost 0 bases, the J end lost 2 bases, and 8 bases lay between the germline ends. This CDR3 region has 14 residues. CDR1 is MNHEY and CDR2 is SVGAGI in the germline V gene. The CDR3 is CASSYSVKPYEQYF. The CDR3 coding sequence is TGTGCCAGCAGTTACTCAGTCAAGCCCTACGAGCAGTACTTC.

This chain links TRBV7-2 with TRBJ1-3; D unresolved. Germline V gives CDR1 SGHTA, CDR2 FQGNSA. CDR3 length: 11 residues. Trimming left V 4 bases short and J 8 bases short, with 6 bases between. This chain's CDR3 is CASSYRYTIYF. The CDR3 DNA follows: TGTGCCAGCAGCTACCGGTACACCATATATTTT. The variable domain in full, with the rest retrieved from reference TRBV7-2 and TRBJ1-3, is GAGVSQSPSNKVTEKGKDVELRCDPISGHTALYWYRQSLGQGLEFLIYFQGNSAPDKSGLPSDRFSAERTGGSVSTLTIQRTQQEDSAVYLCASSYRYTIYFGEGSWLTVV.

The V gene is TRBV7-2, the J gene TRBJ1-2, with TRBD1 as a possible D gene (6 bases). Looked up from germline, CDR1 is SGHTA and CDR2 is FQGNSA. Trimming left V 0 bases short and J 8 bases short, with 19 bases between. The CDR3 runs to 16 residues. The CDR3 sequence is CASSLAQRTDLEGYTF. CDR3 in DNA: TGTGCCAGCAGCTTAGCGCAACGGACAGATCTTGAGGGCTACACCTTC.

CDR3 sequence reads: CASSPGRAAGSNQPQHF. DNA of the CDR3: TGTGCCAGCTCACCAGGCAGGGCGGCGGGGAGCAATCAGCCCCAGCATTTT. The rearrangement joins TRBV18 to TRBJ1-5; D perhaps matches TRBD1 (5 bases). Deletions cut 2 bases from V and 1 base from J, with 15 bases between. The CDR3 has 17 residues. The germline gives CDR1 KGHSH, CDR2 LQKENI.

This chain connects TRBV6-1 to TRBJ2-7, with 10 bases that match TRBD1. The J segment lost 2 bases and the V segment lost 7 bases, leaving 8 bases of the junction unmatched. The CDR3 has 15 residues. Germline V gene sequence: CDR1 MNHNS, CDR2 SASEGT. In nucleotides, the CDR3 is TGTGCCAGCACCGAGCCGGGACAGGGGACCTACGAGCAGTACTTC. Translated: CASTEPGQGTYEQYF.

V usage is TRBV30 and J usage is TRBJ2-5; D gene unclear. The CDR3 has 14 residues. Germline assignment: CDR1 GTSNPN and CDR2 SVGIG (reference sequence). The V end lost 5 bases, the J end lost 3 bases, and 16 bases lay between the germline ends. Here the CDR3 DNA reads TGTGCCTGGGGGCTTATTAGGAACAAAGAGACCCAGTACTTC. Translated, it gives CAWGLIRNKETQYF.

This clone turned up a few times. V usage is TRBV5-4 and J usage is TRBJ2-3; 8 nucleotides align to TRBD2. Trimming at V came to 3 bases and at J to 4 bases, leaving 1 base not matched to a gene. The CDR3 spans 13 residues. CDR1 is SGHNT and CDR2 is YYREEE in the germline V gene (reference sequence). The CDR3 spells CASSWGLADTQYF. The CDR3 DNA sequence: TGTGCCAGCAGCTGGGGACTAGCAGATACGCAGTATTTT.

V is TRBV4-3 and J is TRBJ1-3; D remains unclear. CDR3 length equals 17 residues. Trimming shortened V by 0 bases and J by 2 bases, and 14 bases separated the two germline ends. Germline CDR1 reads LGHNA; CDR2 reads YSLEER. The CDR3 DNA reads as TGCGCCAGCAGCCAAGATGTAGCCAGAGCTGCTGGAAACACCATATATTTT. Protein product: CASSQDVARAAGNTIYF.

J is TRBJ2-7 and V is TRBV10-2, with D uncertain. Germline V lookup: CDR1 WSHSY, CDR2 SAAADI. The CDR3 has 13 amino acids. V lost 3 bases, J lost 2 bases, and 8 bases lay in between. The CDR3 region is CASSEGFTYEQYF. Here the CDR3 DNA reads TGCGCCAGCAGTGAAGGCTTCACCTACGAGCAGTACTTC.